This TCR beta chain came from a study of radiation and T cells in renal cell carcinoma. Note on this clone: As yet, its antigen is unknown.

Study-wide results and caveats: From baseline, blood top tumor clonotypes peaked at 2 weeks post-radiation. No pretreatment tumor biopsies were available for baseline clonotypes.

TCRdb keeps only in-frame clones here, not all; method: immunoSEQ multiplex PCR. The data hold 95,000 to 150,000 clones, with 81% observed a single time. Time point given: blood 2 weeks post-SBRT. The treatment was: 15 Gy SBRT to primary tumor, nephrectomy 4 weeks later. The tumor was a clear cell renal cell carcinoma. Germline assignment: CDR1 LGHNA and CDR2 YNFKEQ. Trimming stripped 1 base from V and 0 bases from J, with 3 bases between. The CDR3 is 14 residues long. The sample was blood, taken from a patient whose treatment included radiotherapy and nephrectomy. The rearrangement uses TRBV4-2 and TRBJ2-2; D not resolved. The receptor was derived from a man aged 45-65 years with renal cell carcinoma. This chain's CDR3 is CASSQAPNTGELFF. The CDR3 nucleotides read TGTGCCAGCAGCCAAGCGCCGAACACCGGGGAGCTGTTTTTT.